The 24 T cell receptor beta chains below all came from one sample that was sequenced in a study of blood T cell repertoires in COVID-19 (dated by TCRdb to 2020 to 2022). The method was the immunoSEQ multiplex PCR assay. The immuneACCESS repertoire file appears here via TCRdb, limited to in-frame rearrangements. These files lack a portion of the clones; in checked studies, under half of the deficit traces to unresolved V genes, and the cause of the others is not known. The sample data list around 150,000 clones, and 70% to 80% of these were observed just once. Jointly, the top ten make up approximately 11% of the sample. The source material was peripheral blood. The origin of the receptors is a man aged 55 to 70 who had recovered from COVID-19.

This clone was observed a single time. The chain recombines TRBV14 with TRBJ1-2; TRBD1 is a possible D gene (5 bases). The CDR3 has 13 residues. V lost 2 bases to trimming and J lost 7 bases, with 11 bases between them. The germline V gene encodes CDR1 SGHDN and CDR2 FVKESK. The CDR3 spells CASSQPRASGYTF. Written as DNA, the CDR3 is TGTGCCAGCAGCCAACCCAGGGCCTCTGGCTACACCTTC. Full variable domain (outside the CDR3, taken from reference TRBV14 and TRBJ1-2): EAGVTQFPSHSVIEKGQTVTLRCDPISGHDNLYWYRRVMGKEIKFLLHFVKESKQDESGMPNNRFLAERTGGTYSTLKVQPAELEDSGVYFCASSQPRASGYTFGSGTRLTVV.

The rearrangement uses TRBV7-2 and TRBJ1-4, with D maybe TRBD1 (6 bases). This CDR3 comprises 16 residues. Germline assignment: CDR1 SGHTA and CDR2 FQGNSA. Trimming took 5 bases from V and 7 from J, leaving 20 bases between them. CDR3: CASSDQTPTGGEKLFF. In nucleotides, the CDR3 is TGTGCCAGCAGCGACCAAACACCGACAGGCGGTGAAAAACTGTTTTTT.

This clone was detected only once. The CDR3 here is CASSIDPSEYEQFF. The CDR3 DNA follows: TGTGCCAGTAGTATAGACCCCAGCGAATATGAGCAGTTCTTC. The chain links TRBV19 to TRBJ2-1, with D uncertain. CDR3 length: 14 residues. Germline loops: CDR1 LNHDA, CDR2 SQIVND (reference sequence). V was clipped by 0 bases and J by 8 bases, with 11 bases between them.

As DNA, the CDR3 is TGTGCCAGTAGTTCCAGGGACAGAAAACAAGAGACCCAGTACTTC. Its protein is CASSSRDRKQETQYF. The J gene is TRBJ2-5, the V gene TRBV19; TRBD1 matches 7 bases. After removal of 5 bases from V and 2 bases from J, the junction contained 8 bases not matched to a gene. The CDR3 length is 15 residues. In germline, CDR1 is LNHDA, CDR2 SQIVND (reference sequence).

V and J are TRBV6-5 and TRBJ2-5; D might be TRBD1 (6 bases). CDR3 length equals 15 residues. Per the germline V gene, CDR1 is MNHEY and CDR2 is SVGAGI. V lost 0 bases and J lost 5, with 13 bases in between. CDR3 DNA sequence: TGTGCCAGCAGTTACTCGTTGGGGGCGCGGGAGACCCAGTACTTC. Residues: CASSYSLGARETQYF.

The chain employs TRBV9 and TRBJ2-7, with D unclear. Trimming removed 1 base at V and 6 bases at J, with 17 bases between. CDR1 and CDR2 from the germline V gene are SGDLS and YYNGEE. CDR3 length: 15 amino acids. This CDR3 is CASSVSGTGSGEQYF. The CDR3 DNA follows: TGTGCCAGCAGCGTATCGGGTACGGGTTCGGGCGAGCAGTACTTC. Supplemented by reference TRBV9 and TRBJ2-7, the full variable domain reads DSGVTQTPKHLITATGQRVTLRCSPRSGDLSVYWYQQSLDQGLQFLIQYYNGEERAKGNILERFSAQQFPDLHSELNLSSLELGDSALYFCASSVSGTGSGEQYFGPGTRLTVT.

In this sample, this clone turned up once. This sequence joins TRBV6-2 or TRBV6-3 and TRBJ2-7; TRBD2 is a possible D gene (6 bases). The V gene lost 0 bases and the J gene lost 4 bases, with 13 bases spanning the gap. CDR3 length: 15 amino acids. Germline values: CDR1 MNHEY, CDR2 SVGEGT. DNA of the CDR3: TGTGCCAGCAGTTACTCTCTTGGCGGGGAATACGAGCAGTACTTC. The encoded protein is CASSYSLGGEYEQYF.

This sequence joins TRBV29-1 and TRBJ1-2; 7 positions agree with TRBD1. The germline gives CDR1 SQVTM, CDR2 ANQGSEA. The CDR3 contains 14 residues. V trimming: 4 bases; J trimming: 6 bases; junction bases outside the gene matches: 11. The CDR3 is CSVVLPGGSDGYTF. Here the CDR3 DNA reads TGCAGCGTTGTCTTGCCAGGGGGATCGGATGGCTACACCTTC.

The CDR3 bases are TGTGCCAGCAAGGGGTCGGCGGACACTGAAGCTTTCTTT. It translates to CASKGSADTEAFF. This chain joins TRBV7-8 and TRBJ1-1, with TRBD1 as a possible D gene (5 bases). The CDR3 has 13 amino acids. CDR1 and CDR2 (germline): SGHVS, FQNEAQ. V lost 7 bases to trimming and J lost 3 bases, with 12 bases between them.

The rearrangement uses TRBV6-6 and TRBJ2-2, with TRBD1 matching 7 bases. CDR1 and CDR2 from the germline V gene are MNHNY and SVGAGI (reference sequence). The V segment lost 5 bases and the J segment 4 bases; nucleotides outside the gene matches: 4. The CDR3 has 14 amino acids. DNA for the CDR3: TGTGCCAGCAGTCACGGACAGGCCACCGGGGAGCTGTTTTTT. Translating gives CASSHGQATGELFF.

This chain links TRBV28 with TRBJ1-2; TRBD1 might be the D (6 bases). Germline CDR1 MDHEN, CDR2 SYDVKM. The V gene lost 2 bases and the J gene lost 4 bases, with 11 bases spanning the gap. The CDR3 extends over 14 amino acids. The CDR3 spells CASSLPQGTYGYTF. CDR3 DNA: TGTGCCAGCAGTTTACCTCAGGGGACCTATGGCTACACCTTC.

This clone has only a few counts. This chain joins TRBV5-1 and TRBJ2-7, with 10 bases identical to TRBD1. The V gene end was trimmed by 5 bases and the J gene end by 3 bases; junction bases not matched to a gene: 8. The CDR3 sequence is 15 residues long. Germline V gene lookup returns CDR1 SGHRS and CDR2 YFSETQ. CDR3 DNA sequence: TGCGCCAGCAGACCGGGACAGGGGACCCTCTACGAGCAGTACTTC. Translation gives CASRPGQGTLYEQYF.

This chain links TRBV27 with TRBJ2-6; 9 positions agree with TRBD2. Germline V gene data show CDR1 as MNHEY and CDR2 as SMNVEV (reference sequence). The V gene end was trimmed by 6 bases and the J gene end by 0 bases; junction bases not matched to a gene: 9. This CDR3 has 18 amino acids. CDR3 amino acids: CASSSRLAGFSGANVLTF. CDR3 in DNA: TGTGCCAGCAGCTCCCGGCTAGCGGGATTCTCTGGGGCCAACGTCCTGACTTTC.

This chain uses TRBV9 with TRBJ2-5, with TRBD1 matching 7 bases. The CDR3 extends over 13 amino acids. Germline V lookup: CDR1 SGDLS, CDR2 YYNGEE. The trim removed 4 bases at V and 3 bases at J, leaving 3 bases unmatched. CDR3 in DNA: TGTGCCAGCAGCCAGGGGACAGAAGAGACCCAGTACTTC. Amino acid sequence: CASSQGTEETQYF.

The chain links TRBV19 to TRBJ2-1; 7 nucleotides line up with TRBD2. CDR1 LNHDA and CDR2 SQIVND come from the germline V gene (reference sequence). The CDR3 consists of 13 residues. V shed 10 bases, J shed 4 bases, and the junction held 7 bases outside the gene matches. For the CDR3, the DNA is TGTGCCACCAGGGAGGGACCATACAATGAGCAGTTCTTC. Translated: CATREGPYNEQFF.

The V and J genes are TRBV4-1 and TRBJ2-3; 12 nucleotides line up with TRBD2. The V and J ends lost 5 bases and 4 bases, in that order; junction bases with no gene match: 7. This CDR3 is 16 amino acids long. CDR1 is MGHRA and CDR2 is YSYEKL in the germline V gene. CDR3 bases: TGCGCCAGCAGCGAATCGACTAGCGGGGGTGCAGATACGCAGTATTTT. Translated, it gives CASSESTSGGADTQYF.

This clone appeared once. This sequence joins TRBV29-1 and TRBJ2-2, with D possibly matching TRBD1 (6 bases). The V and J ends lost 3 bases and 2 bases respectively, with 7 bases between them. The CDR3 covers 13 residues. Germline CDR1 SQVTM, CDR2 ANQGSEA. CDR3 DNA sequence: TGCAGCGTTGACAGGGGCAACACCGGGGAGCTGTTTTTT. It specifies CSVDRGNTGELFF.

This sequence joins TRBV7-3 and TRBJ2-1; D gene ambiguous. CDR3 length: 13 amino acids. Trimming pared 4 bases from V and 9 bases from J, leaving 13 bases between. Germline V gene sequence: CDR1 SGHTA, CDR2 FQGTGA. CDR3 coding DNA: TGTGCCAGCAGCTCCCCGGAGAAACCTGAGCAGTTCTTC. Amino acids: CASSSPEKPEQFF. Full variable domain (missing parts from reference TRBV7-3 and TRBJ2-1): GAGVSQTPSNKVTEKGKYVELRCDPISGHTALYWYRQSLGQGPEFLIYFQGTGAADDSGLPNDRFFAVRPEGSVSTLKIQRTERGDSAVYLCASSSPEKPEQFFGPGTRLTVL.

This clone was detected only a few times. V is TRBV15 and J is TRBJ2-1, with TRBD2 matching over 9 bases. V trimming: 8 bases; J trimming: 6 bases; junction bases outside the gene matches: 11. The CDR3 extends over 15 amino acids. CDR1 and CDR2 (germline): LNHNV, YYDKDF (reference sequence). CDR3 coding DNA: TGTGCCACCCGAAGGGAACTAGCGGGTTTCAATGAGCAGTTCTTC. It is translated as CATRRELAGFNEQFF.

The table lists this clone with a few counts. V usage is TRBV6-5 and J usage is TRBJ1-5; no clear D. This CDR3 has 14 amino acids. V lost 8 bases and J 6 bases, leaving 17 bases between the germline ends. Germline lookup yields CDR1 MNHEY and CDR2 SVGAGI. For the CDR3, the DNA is TGTGCCAGCCTCAGGATTGGAGAGGGTCAGCCCCAGCATTTT. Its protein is CASLRIGEGQPQHF.

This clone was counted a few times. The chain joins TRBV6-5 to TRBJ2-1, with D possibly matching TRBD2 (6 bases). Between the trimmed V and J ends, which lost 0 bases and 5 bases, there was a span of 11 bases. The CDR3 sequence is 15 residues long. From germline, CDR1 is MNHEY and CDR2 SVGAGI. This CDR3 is CASSYSASAHNEQFF. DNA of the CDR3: TGTGCCAGCAGTTACTCGGCTAGCGCACACAATGAGCAGTTCTTC.

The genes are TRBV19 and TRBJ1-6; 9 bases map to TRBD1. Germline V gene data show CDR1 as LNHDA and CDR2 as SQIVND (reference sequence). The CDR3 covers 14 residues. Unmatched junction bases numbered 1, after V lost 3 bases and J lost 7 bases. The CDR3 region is CASSMDRGNSPLHF. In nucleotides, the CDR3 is TGTGCCAGTAGTATGGACAGGGGCAATTCACCCCTCCACTTT.

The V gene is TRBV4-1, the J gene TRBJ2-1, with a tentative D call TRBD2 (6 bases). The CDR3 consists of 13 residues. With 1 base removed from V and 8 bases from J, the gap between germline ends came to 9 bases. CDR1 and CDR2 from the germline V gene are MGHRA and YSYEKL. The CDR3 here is CASSQVERDEQFF. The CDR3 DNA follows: TGCGCCAGCAGCCAAGTGGAGCGGGATGAGCAGTTCTTC.

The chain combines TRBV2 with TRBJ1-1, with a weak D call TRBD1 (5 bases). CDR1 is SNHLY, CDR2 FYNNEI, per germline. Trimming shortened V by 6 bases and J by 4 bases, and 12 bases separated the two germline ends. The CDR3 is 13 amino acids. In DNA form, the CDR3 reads TGTGCCAGCAGACTAGGGGAGGGCACTGAAGCTTTCTTT. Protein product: CASRLGEGTEAFF.